These 8 T cell receptor beta chains were sequenced from one sample in a study of beta chain features in type 1 diabetes. cDNA synthesis used the whole RNA isolate, giving expressed TCRB sequences. Sequencing used immunoSEQ multiplex PCR; TCRdb keeps in-frame clones, though not all of them. In the table there are around 450,000 clones, roughly 11% of which are singletons. The sample consisted of naive CD4+ T cells from blood. Source of these receptors: a woman aged 18 to 35 in good health.

This clone came up a few times. The rearrangement links TRBV29-1 to TRBJ2-6; 7 bases fit TRBD1. This CDR3 region has 14 residues. Germline V gene sequence: CDR1 SQVTM, CDR2 ANQGSEA. Trimming took 5 bases from V and 2 from J; bases not matched to a gene: 3. CDR3 region: CSVLTGAGANVLTF. DNA for the CDR3: TGCAGCGTTTTAACAGGGGCTGGGGCCAACGTCCTGACTTTC.

A note on this clone: This sample includes further DNA sequences coding for the same CDR3. The chain employs TRBV7-2 and TRBJ2-7; no definite D call. CDR1 and CDR2 from the germline V gene are SGHTA and FQGNSA. The CDR3 sequence is 14 residues long. Trimming shortened V by 0 bases and J by 4 bases, and 10 bases separated the two germline ends. The CDR3 here is CASSLAGTGYEQYF. The DNA of the CDR3 is TGTGCCAGCAGCTTAGCTGGCACCGGATACGAGCAGTACTTC.

This clone came up many times. The rearrangement links TRBV7-9 to TRBJ2-3; no definite D call. The germline V gene encodes CDR1 SEHNR and CDR2 FQNEAQ (reference sequence). This CDR3 contains 13 residues. V lost 1 base and J lost 5, with 7 bases in between. CDR3 sequence: CASSLGIGDTQYF. CDR3 bases: TGTGCCAGCAGCTTAGGCATTGGAGATACGCAGTATTTT. The variable domain in full, completed from reference TRBV7-9 and TRBJ2-3, reads DTGVSQNPRHKITKRGQNVTFRCDPISEHNRLYWYRQTLGQGPEFLTYFQNEAQLEKSRLLSDRFSAERPKGSFSTLEIQRTEQGDSAMYLCASSLGIGDTQYFGPGTRLTVL.

In nucleotides, the CDR3 is TGTGCCAGCACTTACAGGGGGACTGAGACCCAGTACTTC. This translates into CASTYRGTETQYF. V usage is TRBV6-1 and J usage is TRBJ2-5; 8 bases are a match to TRBD1. V shed 7 bases, J shed 5 bases, and the junction held 6 bases outside the gene matches. Germline V gives CDR1 MNHNS, CDR2 SASEGT. This CDR3 spans 13 amino acids.

On this clone: Distinct nucleotide sequences in the sample also encode this CDR3. The chain recombines TRBV7-2 with TRBJ1-1; D gene ambiguous. The CDR3 contains 13 residues. Trimming shortened V by 5 bases and J by 0 bases, and 7 bases separated the two germline ends. Germline assignment: CDR1 SGHTA and CDR2 FQGNSA. The CDR3 loop reads CASSPRVNTEAFF. For the CDR3, the DNA is TGTGCCAGCAGCCCAAGGGTGAACACTGAAGCTTTCTTT. Variable domain in full (rest from reference TRBV7-2 and TRBJ1-1): GAGVSQSPSNKVTEKGKDVELRCDPISGHTALYWYRQSLGQGLEFLIYFQGNSAPDKSGLPSDRFSAERTGGSVSTLTIQRTQQEDSAVYLCASSPRVNTEAFFGQGTRLTVV.

This clone was detected only a few times. This same CDR3 is encoded by further DNA sequences in the sample. This chain uses TRBV5-6 with TRBJ2-7; no firm D call. The V gene lost 0 bases and the J gene lost 3 bases, with 4 bases spanning the gap. This CDR3 is 12 amino acids long. CDR1 and CDR2 from the germline V gene are SGHDT and YYEEEE. The CDR3 region has the DNA TGTGCCAGCAGCTTGGGGGGCTACGAGCAGTACGTC. It is translated as CASSLGGYEQYV.

Turning to this clone: The same CDR3 can be traced to other DNA sequences in this sample. The chain links TRBV18 to TRBJ2-3; no definite D call. CDR1 and CDR2 (germline): KGHSH, LQKENI. Trimming shortened V by 6 bases and J by 2 bases, and 6 bases separated the two germline ends. The CDR3 consists of 12 residues. CDR3 protein: CASSPNTDTQYF. CDR3 DNA sequence: TGTGCCAGCTCCCCTAACACAGATACGCAGTATTTT.

This clone was counted only a few times. J is TRBJ2-1 and V is TRBV28; 7 bases are shared with TRBD1. This CDR3 is built from 14 residues. The trim removed 1 base at V and 8 bases at J, leaving 5 bases unmatched. Germline loops: CDR1 MDHEN, CDR2 SYDVKM. CDR3 nucleotide sequence: TGTGCCAGCAGTTTATACACAGGGGTCCATGAGCAGTTCTTC. It specifies CASSLYTGVHEQFF.